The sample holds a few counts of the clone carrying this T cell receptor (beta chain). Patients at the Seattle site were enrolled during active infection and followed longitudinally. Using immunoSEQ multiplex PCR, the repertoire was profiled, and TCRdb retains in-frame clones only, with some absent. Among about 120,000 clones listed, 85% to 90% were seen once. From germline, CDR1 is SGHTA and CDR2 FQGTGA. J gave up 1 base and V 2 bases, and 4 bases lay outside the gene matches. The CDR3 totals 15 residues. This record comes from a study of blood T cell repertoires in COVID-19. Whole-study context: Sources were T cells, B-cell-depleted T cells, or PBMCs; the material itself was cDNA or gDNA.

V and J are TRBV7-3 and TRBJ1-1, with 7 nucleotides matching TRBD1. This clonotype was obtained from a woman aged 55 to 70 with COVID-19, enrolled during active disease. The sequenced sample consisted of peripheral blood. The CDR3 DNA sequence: TGTGCCAGCAGCTTAGGAGGGGGCACGAACACTGAAGCTTTCTTT. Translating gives CASSLGGGTNTEAFF.